The 9 T cell receptor beta chains reported below all come from one sample, sequenced in a study of blood T cell repertoires in COVID-19. Sequencing was performed with immunoSEQ multiplex PCR; in TCRdb, only in-frame clones are kept and a portion is missing. Here the sample spans fewer than 30,000 clones, roughly 92% being singletons. The sequenced sample consisted of peripheral blood. The receptors originated from a human donor in a cohort sampled during active COVID-19.

CDR3 loop: CASSTGGGNSPLHF. Here the CDR3 DNA reads TGTGCCAGCAGTACAGGGGGTGGGAATTCACCCCTCCACTTT. The chain links TRBV6-5 to TRBJ1-6; TRBD1 matches 8 bases. From germline, CDR1 is MNHEY and CDR2 SVGAGI. V was pared by 5 bases and J by 7 bases, with 4 bases of the junction left unmatched. The CDR3 extends over 14 amino acids.

The chain recombines TRBV28 with TRBJ2-5, with 9 bases aligning to TRBD1. The CDR3 loop spans 16 amino acids. V trimming: 7 bases; J trimming: 1 base; junction bases outside the gene matches: 10. Germline V gives CDR1 MDHEN, CDR2 SYDVKM. CDR3 coding DNA: TGTGCCAGCACCCCCCCCTCGACAGGGGGCCAAGAGACCCAGTACTTC. Residues: CASTPPSTGGQETQYF.

The CDR3 nucleotides are TGCAGCGTTGATGGCGGGGATGGCTACACCTTC. Its translation: CSVDGGDGYTF. The chain carries TRBV29-1 and TRBJ1-2; D gene ambiguous. The CDR3 is made up of 11 amino acids. Germline CDR1 reads SQVTM; CDR2 reads ANQGSEA. V was shortened by 3 bases and J by 6 bases, with 8 bases between the two germline ends.

This clone appeared a few times. This chain uses TRBV6-6 with TRBJ2-1; the D is unclear. Trimming stripped 2 bases from V and 5 bases from J, with 7 bases between. This CDR3 has 13 residues. Germline lookup yields CDR1 MNHNY and CDR2 SVGAGI (reference sequence). The CDR3 nucleotides read TGTGCCAGCAGTTACCGTTCGGACAATGAGCAGTTCTTC. Translation gives CASSYRSDNEQFF.

This clone was recorded a few times. This sequence joins TRBV7-8 and TRBJ2-1; 10 positions match TRBD2. Looked up from germline, CDR1 is SGHVS and CDR2 is FQNEAQ. This CDR3 has 15 residues. Trimming at V came to 6 bases and at J to 5 bases, leaving 7 bases not matched to a gene. This chain's CDR3 is CASRLAGAPHNEQFF. CDR3 coding DNA: TGTGCCAGCAGGCTAGCGGGAGCGCCGCACAATGAGCAGTTCTTC.

This sequence joins TRBV19 and TRBJ1-1, with TRBD1 matching 7 bases. The CDR3 spans 13 residues. Germline CDR1 reads LNHDA; CDR2 reads SQIVND (reference sequence). After removal of 6 bases from V and 3 bases from J, the junction contained 4 bases not matched to a gene. In nucleotides, the CDR3 is TGTGCCAGTAGCAATGACAGGGACACTGAAGCTTTCTTT. Translation: CASSNDRDTEAFF.

The chain recombines TRBV18 with TRBJ2-7, with 8 bases identical to TRBD1. The germline CDR1 and CDR2 sequences are KGHSH and LQKENI. CDR3 length equals 13 residues. After removal of 2 bases from V and 3 bases from J, the junction contained 0 bases not matched to a gene. CDR3 in DNA: TGTGCCAGCTCACCAACAGGGGGCTACGAGCAGTACTTC. As protein: CASSPTGGYEQYF.

V and J are TRBV5-1 and TRBJ1-5; the D is unclear. Per germline, CDR1 SGHRS and CDR2 YFSETQ. V gave up 0 bases and J gave up 4 bases, with 8 bases separating them. This CDR3 is built from 14 residues. The CDR3 DNA sequence: TGCGCCAGCAGCTTGGGTCCAAAAAATCAGCCCCAGCATTTT. Residues: CASSLGPKNQPQHF.

The chain has TRBV5-5 and TRBJ2-1; TRBD1 aligns across 7 bases. Per the germline V gene, CDR1 is SGHKS and CDR2 is YYEKEE (reference sequence). CDR3 length: 16 residues. Trimming removed 3 bases from V and 4 bases from J; junction bases left unmatched: 10. CDR3 protein: CASSSASGTAYNEQFF. The CDR3 DNA is TGTGCCAGCAGCTCTGCATCGGGGACAGCTTACAATGAGCAGTTCTTC.